A single sample gave rise to the 6 T cell receptor beta chains below, sequenced in a study of T-cell reconstitution after alpha-beta-depleted transplantation in children. Preparation of the TCRbeta library used unique molecular identifiers. TCRdb reanalysed the PCR reads using MiXCR and keeps one entry per CDR3 protein. Seen here are about 470,000 distinct CDR3 sequences, over 40% observed once, and the top ten hold under 30%. The sample was PBMCs, taken before TCRalphabeta/CD19-depleted stem cell transplant. The receptors originated from a girl between 2 and 10 years old with aplastic anemia, due to receive a stem cell transplant.

This clonotype was seen many times. Sequence at one end of the junction differs from germline and may be a read error. J is TRBJ1-5 and V is TRBV12-3 or TRBV12-4, with D perhaps TRBD1 (5 bases). The CDR3 runs 14 residues. CDR3 region: CASSFTWGNQPQHF. Written as DNA, the CDR3 is TGTGCCAGCAGTTTCACCTGGGGCAACCAGCCCCAGCATTTT.

This clonotype was counted only a few times. The V gene is TRBV2, the J gene TRBJ2-2, with D possibly TRBD1 on 6 matching bases. Germline CDR1 is SNHLY and CDR2 is FYNNEI. This CDR3 region has 14 residues. Between the trimmed V and J ends, which lost 7 bases and 5 bases, there was a span of 14 bases. In DNA form, the CDR3 reads TGTGCCAGCACCCGAGGGCAGGGGACCGGGGAGCTGTTTTTT. Protein sequence: CASTRGQGTGELFF.

This clonotype has ten or more counts. This sequence joins TRBV5-6 and TRBJ2-2; D may be TRBD1 (5 bases). CDR3 length: 15 amino acids. The V and J ends lost 3 bases and 6 bases respectively, with 15 bases between them. Germline V gives CDR1 SGHDT, CDR2 YYEEEE. This CDR3 reads CASSSPSGASGELFF. The CDR3 DNA follows: TGTGCCAGCAGCTCCCCCAGTGGGGCGTCCGGGGAGCTGTTTTTT.

In its sample, this clonotype was seen once. This rearrangement joins TRBV6-5 to TRBJ2-1; the D is unclear. From germline, CDR1 is MNHEY and CDR2 SVGAGI. V dropped 4 bases and J dropped 9 bases, with 22 bases sitting between them. CDR3 length: 16 residues. In DNA form, the CDR3 reads TGTGCCAGCAGTTTGGACGGGCCATATCTCATCCCTGAGCAGTTCTTC. Amino acids: CASSLDGPYLIPEQFF.

The chain combines TRBV7-9 with TRBJ2-7; 7 bases are a match to TRBD2. The CDR3 is 15 amino acids. CDR1 SEHNR and CDR2 FQNEAQ come from the germline V gene (reference sequence). V lost 3 bases, J lost 3 bases, and 8 bases stayed unmatched. The CDR3 loop reads CASSFRLAYYYEQYF. CDR3 in DNA: TGTGCCAGCAGCTTCCGACTAGCCTATTACTACGAGCAGTACTTC.

This clonotype was detected ten times or more. The DNA for the CDR3 is TGTGCCAGCAGTAGTCCTAGCGGGAGGTTCTCCTACAATGAGCAGTTCTTC. Protein: CASSSPSGRFSYNEQFF. This chain links TRBV6-1 with TRBJ2-1, with 11 positions matching TRBD2. Trimming cost V 5 bases and J 0 bases; bases outside gene matches: 6. CDR1 and CDR2 from the germline V gene are MNHNS and SASEGT. This CDR3 comprises 17 residues.